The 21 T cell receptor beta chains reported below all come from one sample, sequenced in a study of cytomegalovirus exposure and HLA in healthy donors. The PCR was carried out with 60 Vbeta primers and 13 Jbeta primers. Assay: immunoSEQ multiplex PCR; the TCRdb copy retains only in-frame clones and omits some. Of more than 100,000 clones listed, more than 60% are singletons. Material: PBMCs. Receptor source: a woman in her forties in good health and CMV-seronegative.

CDR3 loop: CASSRQGNQPQHF. The DNA of the CDR3 is TGTGCCAGCAGTAGACAGGGTAATCAGCCCCAGCATTTT. V and J are TRBV7-9 and TRBJ1-5; 7 positions agree with TRBD1. The CDR3 loop spans 13 amino acids. From germline, CDR1 is SEHNR and CDR2 FQNEAQ (reference sequence). After removal of 6 bases from V and 4 bases from J, the junction contained 3 bases not matched to a gene.

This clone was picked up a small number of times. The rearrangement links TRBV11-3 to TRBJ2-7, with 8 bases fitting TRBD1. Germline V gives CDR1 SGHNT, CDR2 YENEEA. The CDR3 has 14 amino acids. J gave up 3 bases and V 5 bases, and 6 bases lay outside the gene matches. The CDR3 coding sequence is TGTGCCAGCAGCACTACGGGACAGGTCTACGAGCAGTACTTC. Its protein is CASSTTGQVYEQYF. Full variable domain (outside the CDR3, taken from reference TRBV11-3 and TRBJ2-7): EAGVVQSPRYKIIEKKQPVAFWCNPISGHNTLYWYLQNLGQGPELLIRYENEEAVDDSQLPKDRFSAERLKGVDSTLKIQPAELGDSAVYLCASSTTGQVYEQYFGPGTRLTVT.

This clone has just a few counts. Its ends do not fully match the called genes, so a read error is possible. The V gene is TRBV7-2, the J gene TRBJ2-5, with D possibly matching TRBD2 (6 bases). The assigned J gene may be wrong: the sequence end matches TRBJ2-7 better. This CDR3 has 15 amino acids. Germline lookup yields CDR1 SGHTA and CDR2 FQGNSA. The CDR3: CASSQVAESSYEQYF. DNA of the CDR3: TGCGCCAGCAGCCAAGTAGCGGAGAGCTCCTACGAGCAGTACTTC.

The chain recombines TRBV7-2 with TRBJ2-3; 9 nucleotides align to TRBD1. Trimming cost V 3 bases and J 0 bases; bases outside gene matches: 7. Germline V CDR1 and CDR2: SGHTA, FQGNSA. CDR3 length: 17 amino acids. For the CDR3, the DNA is TGTGCCAGCAGCTTGTACACAGGGGGCTCTAGCACAGATACGCAGTATTTT. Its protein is CASSLYTGGSSTDTQYF.

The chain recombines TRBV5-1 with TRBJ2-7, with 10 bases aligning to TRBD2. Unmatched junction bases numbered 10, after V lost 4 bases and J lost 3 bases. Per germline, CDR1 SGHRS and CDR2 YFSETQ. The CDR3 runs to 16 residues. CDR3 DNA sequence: TGCGCCAGCAGCACCAGCGGGAGCGGGAGGGACTACGAGCAGTACTTC. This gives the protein CASSTSGSGRDYEQYF.

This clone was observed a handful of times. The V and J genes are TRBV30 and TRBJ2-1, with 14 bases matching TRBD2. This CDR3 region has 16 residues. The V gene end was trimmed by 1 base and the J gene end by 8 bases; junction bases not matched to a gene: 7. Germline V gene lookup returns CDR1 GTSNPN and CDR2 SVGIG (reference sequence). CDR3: CAWSGKGLAGGHEQFF. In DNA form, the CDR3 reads TGTGCCTGGAGTGGTAAAGGACTAGCGGGAGGTCATGAGCAGTTCTTC.

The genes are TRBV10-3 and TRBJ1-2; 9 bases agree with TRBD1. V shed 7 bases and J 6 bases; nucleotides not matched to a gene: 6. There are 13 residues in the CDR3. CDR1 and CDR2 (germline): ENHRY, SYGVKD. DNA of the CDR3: TGTGCCATCACCCAGGACAGGGGAAATGGCTACACCTTC. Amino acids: CAITQDRGNGYTF.

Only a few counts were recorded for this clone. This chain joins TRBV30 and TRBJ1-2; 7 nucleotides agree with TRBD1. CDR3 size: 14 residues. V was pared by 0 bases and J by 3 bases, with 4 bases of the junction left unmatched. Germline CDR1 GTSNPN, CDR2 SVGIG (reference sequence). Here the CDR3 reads CAWSVGGDYYGYTF. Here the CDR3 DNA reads TGTGCCTGGAGTGTAGGGGGCGATTACTATGGCTACACCTTC.

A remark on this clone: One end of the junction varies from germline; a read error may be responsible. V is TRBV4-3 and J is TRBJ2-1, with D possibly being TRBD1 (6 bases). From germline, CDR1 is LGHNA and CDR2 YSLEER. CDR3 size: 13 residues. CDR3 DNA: TGCGTCAGCAGCCATCAAACAGGGAATTTTCGGTTCTTC. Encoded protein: CVSSHQTGNFRFF.

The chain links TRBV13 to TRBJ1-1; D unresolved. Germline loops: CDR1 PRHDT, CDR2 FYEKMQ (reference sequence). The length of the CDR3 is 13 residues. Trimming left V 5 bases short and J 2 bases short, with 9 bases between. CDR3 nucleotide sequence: TGTGCCAGCAGCGTAAACTACAACACTGAAGCTTTCTTT. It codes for CASSVNYNTEAFF.

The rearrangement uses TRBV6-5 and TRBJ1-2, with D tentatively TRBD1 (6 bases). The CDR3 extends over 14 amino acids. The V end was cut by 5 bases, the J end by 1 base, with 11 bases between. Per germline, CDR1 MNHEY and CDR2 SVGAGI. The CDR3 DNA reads TGTGCCAGCAGTAAGGGGGGGAGTAACTATGGCTACACCTTC. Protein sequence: CASSKGGSNYGYTF.

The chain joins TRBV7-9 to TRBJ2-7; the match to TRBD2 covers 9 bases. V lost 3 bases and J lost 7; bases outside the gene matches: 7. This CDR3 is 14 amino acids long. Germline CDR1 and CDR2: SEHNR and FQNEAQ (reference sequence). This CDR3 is CASSLGGGAGEQYF. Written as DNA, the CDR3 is TGTGCCAGCAGCTTGGGCGGGGGGGCGGGGGAGCAGTACTTC.

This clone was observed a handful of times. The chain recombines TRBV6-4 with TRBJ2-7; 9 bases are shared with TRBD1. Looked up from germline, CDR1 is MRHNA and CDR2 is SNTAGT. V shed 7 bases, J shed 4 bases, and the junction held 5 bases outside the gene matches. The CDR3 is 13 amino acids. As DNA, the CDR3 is TGTGCCAGCAACCGGGACAGGGTATACGAGCAGTACTTC. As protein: CASNRDRVYEQYF.

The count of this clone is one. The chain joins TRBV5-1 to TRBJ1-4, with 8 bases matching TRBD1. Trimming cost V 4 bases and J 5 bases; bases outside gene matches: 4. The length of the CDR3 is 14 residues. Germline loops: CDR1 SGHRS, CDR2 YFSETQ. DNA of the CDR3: TGCGCCAGCAGCGACGACAGGGGAAATGAAAAACTGTTTTTT. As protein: CASSDDRGNEKLFF.

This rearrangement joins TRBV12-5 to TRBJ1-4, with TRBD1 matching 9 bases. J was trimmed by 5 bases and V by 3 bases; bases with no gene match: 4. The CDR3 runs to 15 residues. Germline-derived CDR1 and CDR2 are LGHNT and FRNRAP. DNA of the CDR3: TGTGCTAGTGGTTTTCTGGGACAGGGAAATGAAAAACTGTTTTTT. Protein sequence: CASGFLGQGNEKLFF. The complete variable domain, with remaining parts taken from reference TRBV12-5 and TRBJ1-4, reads DARVTQTPRHKVTEMGQEVTMRCQPILGHNTVFWYRQTMMQGLELLAYFRNRAPLDDSGMPKDRFSAEMPDATLATLKIQPSEPRDSAVYFCASGFLGQGNEKLFFGSGTQLSVL.

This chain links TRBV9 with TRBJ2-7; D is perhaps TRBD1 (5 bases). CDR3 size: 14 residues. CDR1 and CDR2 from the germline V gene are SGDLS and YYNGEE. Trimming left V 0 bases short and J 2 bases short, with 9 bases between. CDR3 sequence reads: CASSVGQGTYEQYF. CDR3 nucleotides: TGTGCCAGCAGCGTAGGGCAGGGAACCTACGAGCAGTACTTC.

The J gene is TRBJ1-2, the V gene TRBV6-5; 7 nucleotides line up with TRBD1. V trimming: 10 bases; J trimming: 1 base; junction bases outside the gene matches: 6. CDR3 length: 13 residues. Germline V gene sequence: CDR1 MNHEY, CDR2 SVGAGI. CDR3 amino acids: CATQGQINYGYTF. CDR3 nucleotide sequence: TGTGCCACCCAGGGACAGATTAACTATGGCTACACCTTC.

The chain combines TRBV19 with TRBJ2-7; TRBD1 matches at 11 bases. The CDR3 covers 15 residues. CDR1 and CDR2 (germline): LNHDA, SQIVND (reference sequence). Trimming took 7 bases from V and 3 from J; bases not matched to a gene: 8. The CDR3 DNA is TGTGCCAGTACTGCCGGGACAGGGGGGAACTACGAGCAGTACTTC. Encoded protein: CASTAGTGGNYEQYF.

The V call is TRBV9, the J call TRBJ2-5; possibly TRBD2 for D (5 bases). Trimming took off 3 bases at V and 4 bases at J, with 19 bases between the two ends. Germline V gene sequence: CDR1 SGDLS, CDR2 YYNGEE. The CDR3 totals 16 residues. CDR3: CASSGVSGGERETQYF. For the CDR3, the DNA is TGTGCCAGCAGCGGTGTTTCTGGAGGAGAGCGAGAGACCCAGTACTTC. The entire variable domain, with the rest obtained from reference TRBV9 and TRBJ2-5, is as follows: DSGVTQTPKHLITATGQRVTLRCSPRSGDLSVYWYQQSLDQGLQFLIQYYNGEERAKGNILERFSAQQFPDLHSELNLSSLELGDSALYFCASSGVSGGERETQYFGPGTRLLVL.

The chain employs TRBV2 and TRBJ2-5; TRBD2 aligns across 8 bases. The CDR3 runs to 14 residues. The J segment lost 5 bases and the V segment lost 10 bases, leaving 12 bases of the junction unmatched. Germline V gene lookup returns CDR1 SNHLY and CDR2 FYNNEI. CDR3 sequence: CATRTSYGGETQYF. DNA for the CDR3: TGTGCCACCAGGACTAGCTATGGGGGGGAGACCCAGTACTTC.

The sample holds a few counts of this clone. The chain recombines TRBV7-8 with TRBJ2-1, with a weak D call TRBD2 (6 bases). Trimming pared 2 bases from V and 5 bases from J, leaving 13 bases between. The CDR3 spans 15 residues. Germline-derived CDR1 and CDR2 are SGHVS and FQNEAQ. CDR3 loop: CASSLMGTVDNEQFF. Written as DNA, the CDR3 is TGTGCCAGCAGCTTAATGGGGACTGTGGACAATGAGCAGTTCTTC.